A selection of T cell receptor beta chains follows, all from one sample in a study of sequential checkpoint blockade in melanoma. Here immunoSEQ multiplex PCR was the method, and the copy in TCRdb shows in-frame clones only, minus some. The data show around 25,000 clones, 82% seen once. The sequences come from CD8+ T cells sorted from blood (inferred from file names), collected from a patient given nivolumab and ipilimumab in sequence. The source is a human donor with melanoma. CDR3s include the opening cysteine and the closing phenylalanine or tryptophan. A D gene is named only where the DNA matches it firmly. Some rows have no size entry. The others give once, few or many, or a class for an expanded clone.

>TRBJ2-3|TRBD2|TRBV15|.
TGTGCCACCAGCAAGGTCCTAGCGGGTGATACGCAGTATTTT
CATSKVLAGDTQYF
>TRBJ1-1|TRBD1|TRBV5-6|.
TGTGCCAGCAGCTTGGGACAGGGGTCGACTGAAGCTTTCTTT
CASSLGQGSTEAFF
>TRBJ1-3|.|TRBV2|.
TGTGCCAGCAGGGCCCCCGGAGGTGCTGGAAACACCATATATTTT
CASRAPGGAGNTIYF
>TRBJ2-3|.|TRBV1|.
TGCACCAGCAGCCGACAAACAGATACGCAGTATTTT
CTSSRQTDTQYF
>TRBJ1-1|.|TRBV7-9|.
TGTGCCAGCAGCTTGACCGGGACGGGGGTAGCTTTCTTT
CASSLTGTGVAFF
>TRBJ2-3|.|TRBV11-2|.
TGTGCCAGCAGAAACACGGGGGCAGATACGCAGTATTTT
CASRNTGADTQYF
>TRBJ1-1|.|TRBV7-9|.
TGTGCCAGCAGCTTAGGGGCAGGGGCGAACACTGAAGCTTTCTTT
CASSLGAGANTEAFF
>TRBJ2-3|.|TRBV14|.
TGTGCCAGCAGCCAGCAGGCAACCTCCACAGATACGCAGTATTTT
CASSQQATSTDTQYF
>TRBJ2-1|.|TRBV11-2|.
TGTGCCAGCAGCTTGAGTAGAAATGAGCAGTTCTTC
CASSLSRNEQFF
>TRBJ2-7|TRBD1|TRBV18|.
TGTGCCAGCTCACCTTATGGGACAGCTTCCTACGAGCAGTACTTC
CASSPYGTASYEQYF
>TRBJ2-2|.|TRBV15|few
TGTGCCACCAGCAGAGATCTATCCCGTTTGGAGGGTTGGCGTACCGGGGAGCTGTTTTTT
CATSRDLSRLEGWRTGELFF
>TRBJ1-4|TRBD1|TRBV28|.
TGTGCCAGCAGTCTATGGACAGGGGGTAACGAAAAACTGTTTTTT
CASSLWTGGNEKLFF
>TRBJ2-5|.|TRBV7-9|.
TGTGCCAGCAGCTTTAACGGGGGTGAGACCCAGTACTTC
CASSFNGGETQYF
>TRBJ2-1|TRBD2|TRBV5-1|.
TGCGCCAGCAGCTTCGGGACTAGCGGGAGAAGACACTACAATGAGCAGTTCTTC
CASSFGTSGRRHYNEQFF
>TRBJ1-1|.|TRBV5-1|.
TGCGCCAGCAGCGGGCTAGGGGGGGCTGAAGCTTTCTTT
CASSGLGGAEAFF
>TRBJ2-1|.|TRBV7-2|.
TGTGCCAGCAGCCAACAGGTAGGGATCGAGGATGAGCAGTTCTTC
CASSQQVGIEDEQFF
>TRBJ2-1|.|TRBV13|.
TGTGCCAGCAGCCCCTTTTTTGGGAGGATAGCTGAGCAGTTCTTC
CASSPFFGRIAEQFF
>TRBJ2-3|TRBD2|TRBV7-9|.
TGTGCCAGCAGCCCACGGACTAGCGGGAGGGGTACTAGCACAGATACGCAGTATTTT
CASSPRTSGRGTSTDTQYF
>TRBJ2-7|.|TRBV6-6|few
TGTGCCAGCAGTTACAAGGTCCGGGAGCCTTCCTACGAGCAGTACTTC
CASSYKVREPSYEQYF
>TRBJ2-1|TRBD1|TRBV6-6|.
TGTGCCAGCAGTTACCCGGGACAGGGGATCGATGAGCAGTTCTTC
CASSYPGQGIDEQFF
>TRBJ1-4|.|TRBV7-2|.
TGTGCCAGCAGCTTAACGTCTGGCGGGTATAATGAAAAACTGTTTTTT
CASSLTSGGYNEKLFF
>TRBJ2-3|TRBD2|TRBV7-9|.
TGTGCCAGCAGCACTAGCGGGGGGAAGCACAGGCCCTATTTT
CASSTSGGKHRPYF
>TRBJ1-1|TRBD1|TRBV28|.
TGTGCCAGCAGTTCCCCCGGACAGGGCGGCTCCACTGAAGCTTTCTTT
CASSSPGQGGSTEAFF
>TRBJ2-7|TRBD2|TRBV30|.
TGTGCCTGGAGTGAAAGGGTAGCGGGAGTAGGGGAGCAGTACTTC
CAWSERVAGVGEQYF
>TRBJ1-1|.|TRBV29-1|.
TGCAGCGTCCTCGGGGGACGGACGGCCAACACTGAAGCTTTCTTT
CSVLGGRTANTEAFF
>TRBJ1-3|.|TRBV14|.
TGTGCCAGCAGCCAGTCCAGGGCCACCTCTGGAAACACCATATATTTT
CASSQSRATSGNTIYF
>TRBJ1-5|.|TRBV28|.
TGTGCCAGCAGCCCACCGAACAGGGTGCGATCGGTTCAGCCCCAGCATTTT
CASSPPNRVRSVQPQHF
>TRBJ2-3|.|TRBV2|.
TGTGCCAGCCAGCGGGCCTACACAGATACGCAGTATTTT
CASQRAYTDTQYF
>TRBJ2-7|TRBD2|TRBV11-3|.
TGTGCCAGCAGCCCCACCAGCGGGAGTTACGAGCAGTACTTC
CASSPTSGSYEQYF
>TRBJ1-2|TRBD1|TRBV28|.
TGTGCCAGCAATATGCCAAGGCAGGGGGACTATGGCTACACCTTC
CASNMPRQGDYGYTF
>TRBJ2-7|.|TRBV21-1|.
TGTGCCAGCTGCCTCGGAGGGAGCCTCTCCTACGAGCAGTACTTC
CASCLGGSLSYEQYF
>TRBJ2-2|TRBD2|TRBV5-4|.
TGTGCCAGCAGCTTGGCCTGGGGGACTAGCGGGAGGACCGGGGAGCTGTTTTTT
CASSLAWGTSGRTGELFF
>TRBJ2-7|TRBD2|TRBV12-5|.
TGTGCTAGTGCCCTCGGACTAGCGGGAAGCGAGCAGTACTTC
CASALGLAGSEQYF
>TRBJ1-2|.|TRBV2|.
TGTGCCAGCAACAGGGATCTTTTCGGCTATGGCTACACCTTC
CASNRDLFGYGYTF
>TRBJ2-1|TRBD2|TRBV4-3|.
TGCGCCAGCAGCCAAGAGATGGCACTTGCGGGGGACAATGAGCAGTTCTTC
CASSQEMALAGDNEQFF
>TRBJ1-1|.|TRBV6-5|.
TGTGCCAGCCTCGGGAACACTGAAGCTTTCTTT
CASLGNTEAFF
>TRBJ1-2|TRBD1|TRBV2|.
TGTGCCAGCGGGACAGGGAATAAGTATGGCTACACCTTC
CASGTGNKYGYTF
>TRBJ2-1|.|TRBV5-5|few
TGTGCCAGCAGCTTGGGGGGGCTCTCTAGTAGGCAGTTCTTC
CASSLGGLSSRQFF
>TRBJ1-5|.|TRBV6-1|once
TGTGCCAGCAGTGAAGGTTCGGGTGACAATCAGCCCCAGCATTTT
CASSEGSGDNQPQHF
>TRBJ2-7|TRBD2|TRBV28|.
TGTGCCAGCAGACAAGGACTAGCGGCTGTCTACGAGCAGTACTTC
CASRQGLAAVYEQYF
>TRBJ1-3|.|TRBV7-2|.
TGTGCCAGCAGCTTTGGGGACACCTCTGGAAACACCATATATTTT
CASSFGDTSGNTIYF
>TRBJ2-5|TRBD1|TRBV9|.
TGTGCCAGCAGCTTGACAGGGAACCAAGAGACCCAGTACTTC
CASSLTGNQETQYF
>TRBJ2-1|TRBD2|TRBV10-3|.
TGTGCCATCAGTGAGTCAGCGGGAGCCTCTTTGCATGAGCAGTTCTTC
CAISESAGASLHEQFF
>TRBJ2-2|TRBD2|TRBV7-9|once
TGTACCAGCAGCGGACTAGCGGGAGGGCCGGGTGAAAACACCGGGGAGCTGTTTTTT
CTSSGLAGGPGENTGELFF
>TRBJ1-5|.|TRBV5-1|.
TGCGCCAGCAGCTTCAAGTCGGGGGGTTGGCAGCCCCAGCATTTT
CASSFKSGGWQPQHF
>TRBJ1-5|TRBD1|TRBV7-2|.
TGCGCCAGCAGCTTAGGGACAGGGGGGGTTAGCAATCAGCCCCAGCATTTT
CASSLGTGGVSNQPQHF